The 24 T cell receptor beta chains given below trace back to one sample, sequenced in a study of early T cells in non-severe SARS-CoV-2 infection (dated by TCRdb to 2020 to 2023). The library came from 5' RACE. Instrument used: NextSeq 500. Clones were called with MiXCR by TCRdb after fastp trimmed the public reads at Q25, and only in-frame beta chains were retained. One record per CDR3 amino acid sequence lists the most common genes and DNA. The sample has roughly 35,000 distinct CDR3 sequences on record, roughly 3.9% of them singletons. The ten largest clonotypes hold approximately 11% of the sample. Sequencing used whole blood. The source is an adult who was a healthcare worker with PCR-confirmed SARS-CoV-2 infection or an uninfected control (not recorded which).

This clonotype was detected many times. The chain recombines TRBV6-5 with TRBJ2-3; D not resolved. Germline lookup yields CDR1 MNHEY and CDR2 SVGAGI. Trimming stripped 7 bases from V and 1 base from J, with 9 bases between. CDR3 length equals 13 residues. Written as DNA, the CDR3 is TGTGCCAGCACGAGGAGAGGCACAGATACGCAGTATTTT. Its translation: CASTRRGTDTQYF.

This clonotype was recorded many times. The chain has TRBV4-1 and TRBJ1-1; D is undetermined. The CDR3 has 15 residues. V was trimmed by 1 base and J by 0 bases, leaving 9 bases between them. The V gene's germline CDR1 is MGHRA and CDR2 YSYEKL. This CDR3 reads CASSQVNSVNTEAFF. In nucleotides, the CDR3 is TGCGCCAGCAGCCAAGTTAACAGTGTGAACACTGAAGCTTTCTTT.

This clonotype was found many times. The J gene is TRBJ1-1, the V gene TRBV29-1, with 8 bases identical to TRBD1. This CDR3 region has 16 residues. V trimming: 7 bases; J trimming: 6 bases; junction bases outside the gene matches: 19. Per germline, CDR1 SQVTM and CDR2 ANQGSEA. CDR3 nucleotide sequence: TGCAGCGGGCTATCCCGGGACAGGTCCTTTTCGTCTGAAGCTTTCTTT. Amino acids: CSGLSRDRSFSSEAFF.

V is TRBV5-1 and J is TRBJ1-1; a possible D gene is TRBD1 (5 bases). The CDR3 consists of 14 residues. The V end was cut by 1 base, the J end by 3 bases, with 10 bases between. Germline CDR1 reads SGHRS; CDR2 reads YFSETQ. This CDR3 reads CASSLSGLHTEAFF. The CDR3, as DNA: TGCGCCAGCAGCTTGTCAGGGTTGCACACTGAAGCTTTCTTT.

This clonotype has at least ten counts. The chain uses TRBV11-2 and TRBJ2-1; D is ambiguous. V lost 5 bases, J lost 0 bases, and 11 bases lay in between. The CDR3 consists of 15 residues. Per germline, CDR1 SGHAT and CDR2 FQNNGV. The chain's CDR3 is CASSAEYSSYNEQFF. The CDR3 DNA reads TGTGCCAGCAGCGCCGAGTATAGCTCCTACAATGAGCAGTTCTTC.

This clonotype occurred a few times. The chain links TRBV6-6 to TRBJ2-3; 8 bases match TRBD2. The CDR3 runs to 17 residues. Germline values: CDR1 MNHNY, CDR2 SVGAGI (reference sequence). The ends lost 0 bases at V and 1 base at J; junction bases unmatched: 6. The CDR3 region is CASSYSAVGGGTDTQYF. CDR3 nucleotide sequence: TGTGCCAGCAGTTACTCAGCGGTCGGGGGGGGCACAGATACGCAGTATTTT.

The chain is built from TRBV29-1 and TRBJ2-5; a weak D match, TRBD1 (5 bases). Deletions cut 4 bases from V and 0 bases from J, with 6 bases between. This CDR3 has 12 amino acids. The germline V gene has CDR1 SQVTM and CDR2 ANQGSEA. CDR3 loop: CSVGQYQETQYF. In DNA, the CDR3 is TGCAGCGTTGGACAGTACCAAGAGACCCAGTACTTC.

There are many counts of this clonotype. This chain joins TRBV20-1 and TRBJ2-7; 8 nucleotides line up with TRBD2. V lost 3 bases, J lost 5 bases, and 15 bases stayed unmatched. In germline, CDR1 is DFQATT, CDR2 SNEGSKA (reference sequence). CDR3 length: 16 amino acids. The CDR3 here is CSASAAGGSGMDEQYF. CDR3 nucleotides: TGCAGTGCTAGTGCCGCTGGGGGTAGCGGGATGGACGAGCAGTACTTC.

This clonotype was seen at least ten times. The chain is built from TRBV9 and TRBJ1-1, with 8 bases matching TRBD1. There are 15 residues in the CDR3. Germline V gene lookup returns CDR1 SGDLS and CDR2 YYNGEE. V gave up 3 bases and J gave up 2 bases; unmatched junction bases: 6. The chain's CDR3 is CASSAFSGGNTEAFF. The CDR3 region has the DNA TGTGCCAGCAGCGCTTTCTCAGGGGGCAACACTGAAGCTTTCTTT.

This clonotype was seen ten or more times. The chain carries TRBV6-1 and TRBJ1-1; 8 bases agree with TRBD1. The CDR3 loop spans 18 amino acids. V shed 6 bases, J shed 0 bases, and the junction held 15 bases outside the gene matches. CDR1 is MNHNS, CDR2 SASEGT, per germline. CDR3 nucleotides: TGTGCCAGCAGATCTATCGGACAGGGAATGGGTATGAACACTGAAGCTTTCTTT. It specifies CASRSIGQGMGMNTEAFF.

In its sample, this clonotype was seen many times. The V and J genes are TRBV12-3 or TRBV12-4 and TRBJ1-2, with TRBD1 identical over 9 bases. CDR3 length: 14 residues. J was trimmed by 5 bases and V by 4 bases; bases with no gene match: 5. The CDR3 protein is CASSSTGGSYGYTF. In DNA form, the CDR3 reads TGTGCCAGCAGTTCAACAGGGGGCAGTTATGGCTACACCTTC.

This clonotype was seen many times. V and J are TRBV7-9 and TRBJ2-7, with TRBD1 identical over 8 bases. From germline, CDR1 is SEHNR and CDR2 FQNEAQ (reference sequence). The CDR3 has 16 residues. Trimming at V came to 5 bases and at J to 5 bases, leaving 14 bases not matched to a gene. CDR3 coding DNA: TGTGCCAGCAGCCGATCCATGACAGGGGCCCCTGACGAGCAGTACGTC. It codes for CASSRSMTGAPDEQYV.

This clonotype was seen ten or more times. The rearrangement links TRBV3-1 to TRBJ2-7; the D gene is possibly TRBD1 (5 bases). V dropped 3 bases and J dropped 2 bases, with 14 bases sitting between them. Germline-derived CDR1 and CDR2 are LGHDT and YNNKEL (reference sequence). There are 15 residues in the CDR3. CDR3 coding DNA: TGTGCCAGCAGCCAGGGCAGGGCGTACCCCTACGAGCAGTACGTC. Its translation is CASSQGRAYPYEQYV.

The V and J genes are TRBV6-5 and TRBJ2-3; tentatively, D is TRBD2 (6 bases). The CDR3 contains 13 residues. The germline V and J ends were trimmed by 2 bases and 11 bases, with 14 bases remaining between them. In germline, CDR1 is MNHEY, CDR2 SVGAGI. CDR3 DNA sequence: TGTGCCAGCAGTTACCGGACTGCCGGGGGGCAGTATTTT. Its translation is CASSYRTAGGQYF.

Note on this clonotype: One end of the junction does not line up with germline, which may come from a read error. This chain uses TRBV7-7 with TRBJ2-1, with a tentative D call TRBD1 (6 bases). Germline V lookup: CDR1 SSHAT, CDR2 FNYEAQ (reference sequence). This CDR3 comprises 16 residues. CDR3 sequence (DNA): TGTGCTAGCAGCTTCGGGACACCCTCAAGATTCAATGAGCAGTTCTTC. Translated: CASSFGTPSRFNEQFF.

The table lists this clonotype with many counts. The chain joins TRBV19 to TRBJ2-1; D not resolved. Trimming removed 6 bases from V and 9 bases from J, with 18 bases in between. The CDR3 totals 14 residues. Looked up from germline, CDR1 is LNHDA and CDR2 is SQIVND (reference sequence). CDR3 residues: CASSGREVSSEQFF. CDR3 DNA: TGTGCCAGTAGCGGACGTGAAGTATCGTCTGAGCAGTTCTTC.

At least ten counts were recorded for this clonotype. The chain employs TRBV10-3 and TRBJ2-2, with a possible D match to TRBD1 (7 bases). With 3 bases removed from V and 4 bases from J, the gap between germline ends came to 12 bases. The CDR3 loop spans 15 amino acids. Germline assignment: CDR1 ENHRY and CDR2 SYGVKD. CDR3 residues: CAISDPGGGTGELFF. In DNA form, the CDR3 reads TGTGCCATCAGTGACCCAGGGGGAGGCACCGGGGAGCTGTTTTTT.

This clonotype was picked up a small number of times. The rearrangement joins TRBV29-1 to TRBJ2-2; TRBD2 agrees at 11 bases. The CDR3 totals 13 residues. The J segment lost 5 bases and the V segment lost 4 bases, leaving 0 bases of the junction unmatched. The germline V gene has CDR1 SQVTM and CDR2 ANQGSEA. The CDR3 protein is CSVVAGGTGELFF. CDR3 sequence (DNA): TGCAGCGTTGTAGCGGGAGGGACCGGGGAGCTGTTTTTT.

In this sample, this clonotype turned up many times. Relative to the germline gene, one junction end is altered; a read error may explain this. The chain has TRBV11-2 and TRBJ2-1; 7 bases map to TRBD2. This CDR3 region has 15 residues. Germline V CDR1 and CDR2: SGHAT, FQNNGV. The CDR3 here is CASSLEPGGYNEQFF. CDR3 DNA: TGTGCCAGCAGCCTAGAGCCGGGGGGATACAATGAGCAGTTCTTC.

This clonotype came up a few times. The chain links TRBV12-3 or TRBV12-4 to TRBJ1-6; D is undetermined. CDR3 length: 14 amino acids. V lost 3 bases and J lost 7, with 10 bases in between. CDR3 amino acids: CASSFDKGNSPLHF. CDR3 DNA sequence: TGTGCCAGCAGTTTTGATAAGGGCAATTCACCCCTCCACTTT.

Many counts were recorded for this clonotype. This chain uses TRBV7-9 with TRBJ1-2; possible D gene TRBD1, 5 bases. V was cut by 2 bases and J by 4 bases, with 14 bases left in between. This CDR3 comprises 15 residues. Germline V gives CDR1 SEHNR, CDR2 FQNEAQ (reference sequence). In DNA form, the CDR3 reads TGTGCCAGCAGCTTAAACGTGGGGCAGTCCTATGGCTACACCTTC. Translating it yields CASSLNVGQSYGYTF.

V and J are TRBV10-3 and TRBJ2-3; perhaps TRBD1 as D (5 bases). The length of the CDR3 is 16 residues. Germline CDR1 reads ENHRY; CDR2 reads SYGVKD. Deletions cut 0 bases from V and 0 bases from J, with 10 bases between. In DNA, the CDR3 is TGTGCCATCAGTGAGTCGACAGCCCGAAGCACAGATACGCAGTATTTT. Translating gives CAISESTARSTDTQYF.

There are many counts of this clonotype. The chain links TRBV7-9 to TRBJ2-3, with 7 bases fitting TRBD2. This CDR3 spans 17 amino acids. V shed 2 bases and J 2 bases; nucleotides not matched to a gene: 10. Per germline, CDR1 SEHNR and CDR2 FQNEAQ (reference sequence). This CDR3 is CASSLWGLADSTDTQYF. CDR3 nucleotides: TGTGCCAGCAGCTTATGGGGTCTAGCGGATTCCACAGATACGCAGTATTTT.

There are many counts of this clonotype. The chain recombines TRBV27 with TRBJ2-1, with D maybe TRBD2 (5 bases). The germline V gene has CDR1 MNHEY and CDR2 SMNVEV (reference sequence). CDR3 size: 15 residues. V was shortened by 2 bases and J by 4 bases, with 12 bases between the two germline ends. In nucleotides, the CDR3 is TGTGCCAGCAGTTTAGAAGCGGTACAATACAATGAGCAGTTCTTC. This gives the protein CASSLEAVQYNEQFF.